Listed here are 19 T cell receptor beta chains from one sample, sequenced in a study of cytomegalovirus exposure and HLA in healthy donors. It was with 60 Vbeta and 13 Jbeta primers that the PCR ran. Sequencing was performed with immunoSEQ multiplex PCR; in TCRdb, only in-frame clones are kept and a portion is missing. The sample data list about 110,000 clones. The source material was PBMCs. These receptors originate from a man aged 25-45 years in good health and CMV-seronegative.

The CDR3: CSVPGQGTDTQYF. In DNA, the CDR3 is TGCAGCGTTCCGGGACAGGGGACAGATACGCAGTATTTT. This chain links TRBV29-1 with TRBJ2-3; 10 bases line up with TRBD1. The CDR3 loop spans 13 amino acids. The ends lost 5 bases at V and 3 bases at J; junction bases unmatched: 2. Germline assignment: CDR1 SQVTM and CDR2 ANQGSEA.

The rearrangement links TRBV7-9 to TRBJ2-3; the match to TRBD2 covers 10 bases. V was pared by 4 bases and J by 6 bases, with 19 bases of the junction left unmatched. This CDR3 spans 19 amino acids. The germline V gene encodes CDR1 SEHNR and CDR2 FQNEAQ (reference sequence). The CDR3: CASSSKVGLAGAILDTQYF. For the CDR3, the DNA is TGTGCCAGCAGCTCGAAGGTAGGGCTAGCGGGGGCCATATTGGATACGCAGTATTTT.

On this clone itself: Because the CDR3's place on the DNA is in doubt, the DNA is left out and the CDR3 is given as listed by TCRdb. This chain uses TRBV5-1 with TRBJ2-1; the table gives TRBD1 as D, unverified against the DNA. Counting both end residues, the CDR3 totals 13 amino acids. Germline V gene data show CDR1 as SGHRS and CDR2 as YFSETQ. The CDR3 sequence: CASSVGTGSSKFF.

The chain joins TRBV28 to TRBJ2-6, with unresolved D. Germline-derived CDR1 and CDR2 are MDHEN and SYDVKM. The V end lost 2 bases, the J end lost 2 bases, and 7 bases lay between the germline ends. CDR3 size: 15 residues. The CDR3 region is CASSLASAGANVLTF. For the CDR3, the DNA is TGTGCCAGCAGTTTAGCCAGTGCTGGGGCCAACGTCCTGACTTTC.

The chain has TRBV6-1 and TRBJ1-5, with D tentatively TRBD1 (5 bases). Trimming stripped 6 bases from V and 4 bases from J, with 13 bases between. Per the germline V gene, CDR1 is MNHNS and CDR2 is SASEGT. This CDR3 region has 14 residues. As DNA, the CDR3 is TGTGCCAGCAGAGCTCTACAGGAGAATCAGCCCCAGCATTTT. Amino acids: CASRALQENQPQHF.

The chain joins TRBV5-1 to TRBJ2-2; 9 nucleotides match TRBD1. CDR1 is SGHRS and CDR2 is YFSETQ in the germline V gene. Trimming took 1 base from V and 5 from J; bases not matched to a gene: 9. This CDR3 contains 17 residues. The CDR3 is CASSLQWGQGSTGELFF. CDR3 nucleotide sequence: TGCGCCAGCAGCTTGCAGTGGGGACAGGGATCGACCGGGGAGCTGTTTTTT.

V and J are TRBV9 and TRBJ1-2; unclear D gene. Germline-derived CDR1 and CDR2 are SGDLS and YYNGEE. The CDR3 is 14 amino acids. V was pared by 0 bases and J by 4 bases, with 10 bases between. The CDR3 spells CASSVVPGTYGYTF. CDR3 sequence (DNA): TGTGCCAGCAGCGTAGTTCCAGGAACCTATGGCTACACCTTC.

The chain links TRBV9 to TRBJ2-5; 12 bases are shared with TRBD2. V shed 3 bases and J 4 bases; nucleotides not matched to a gene: 13. Germline CDR1 is SGDLS and CDR2 is YYNGEE. The CDR3 extends over 18 amino acids. The CDR3 loop reads CASSAATSGGARGETQYF. DNA for the CDR3: TGTGCCAGCAGCGCCGCGACTAGCGGGGGCGCCAGGGGAGAGACCCAGTACTTC.

The chain recombines TRBV5-5 with TRBJ1-5; 7 positions agree with TRBD1. The CDR3 has 18 residues. V shed 5 bases and J 0 bases; nucleotides not matched to a gene: 14. Germline V lookup: CDR1 SGHKS, CDR2 YYEKEE (reference sequence). The CDR3 loop is CASSSDRARWDSNQPQHF. CDR3 nucleotide sequence: TGTGCCAGCAGTTCCGACAGGGCGCGATGGGATAGCAATCAGCCCCAGCATTTT.

This chain uses TRBV18 with TRBJ2-7; 12 bases align to TRBD2. The length of the CDR3 is 16 residues. V was pared by 2 bases and J by 6 bases, with 8 bases of the junction left unmatched. Germline CDR1 is KGHSH and CDR2 is LQKENI. The CDR3 loop is CASSPSSSGGVGEQYF. The CDR3 nucleotides are TGTGCCAGCTCACCAAGTTCTAGCGGGGGGGTCGGCGAGCAGTACTTC.

The gene calls are TRBV30 and TRBJ1-2; 8 bases fit TRBD1. Germline CDR1 GTSNPN, CDR2 SVGIG (reference sequence). Losses at the gene ends were 3 bases for V and 3 bases for J; bases not matched to a gene: 3. The CDR3 loop spans 13 amino acids. CDR3 nucleotide sequence: TGTGCCTGGAGCGCGGGACAGGACTATGGCTACACCTTC. This gives the protein CAWSAGQDYGYTF.

The V gene is TRBV27, the J gene TRBJ2-7, with 7 bases identical to TRBD1. This CDR3 spans 14 amino acids. V lost 2 bases, J lost 0 bases, and 1 base stayed unmatched. The V gene's germline CDR1 is MNHEY and CDR2 SMNVEV (reference sequence). The CDR3 sequence: CASSLTGDSYEQYF. The CDR3 DNA sequence: TGTGCCAGCAGTTTAACAGGGGACTCCTACGAGCAGTACTTC.

The rearrangement joins TRBV5-5 to TRBJ1-2; D perhaps matches TRBD1 (5 bases). Looked up from germline, CDR1 is SGHKS and CDR2 is YYEKEE (reference sequence). The CDR3 extends over 14 amino acids. Trimming left V 0 bases short and J 4 bases short, with 10 bases between. CDR3 DNA sequence: TGTGCCAGCAGCTTGGCCCGGGACTTCTATGGCTACACCTTC. Translation: CASSLARDFYGYTF.

This sequence joins TRBV9 and TRBJ2-4, with D possibly matching TRBD2 (6 bases). Looked up from germline, CDR1 is SGDLS and CDR2 is YYNGEE. The V end lost 0 bases, the J end lost 8 bases, and 12 bases lay between the germline ends. The CDR3 has 14 residues. The CDR3, as DNA: TGTGCCAGCAGCGTAGGGGAGGCTACGGACATTCAGTACTTC. It codes for CASSVGEATDIQYF.

This rearrangement joins TRBV5-1 to TRBJ2-1, with D perhaps matching TRBD2 (6 bases). Trimming pared 4 bases from V and 9 bases from J, leaving 20 bases between. Germline loops: CDR1 SGHRS, CDR2 YFSETQ. The CDR3 covers 15 residues. The CDR3 DNA reads TGCGCCAGCAGCAGCCGGGACTCTCGGTCAGGTGAGCAGTTCTTC. Translation gives CASSSRDSRSGEQFF.

The rearrangement joins TRBV4-1 to TRBJ2-7, with TRBD1 matching over 7 bases. The trim removed 3 bases at V and 0 bases at J, leaving 14 bases unmatched. CDR3 length: 18 residues. Germline V gene data show CDR1 as MGHRA and CDR2 as YSYEKL. CDR3 DNA sequence: TGCGCCAGCAGCCACCAGTCGTACGTGACAGGGTCCTCCTACGAGCAGTACTTC. As protein: CASSHQSYVTGSSYEQYF.

V and J are TRBV7-2 and TRBJ1-2; 7 positions match TRBD1. V lost 5 bases to trimming and J lost 8 bases; unmatched junction nucleotides: 8. Germline V gene data show CDR1 as SGHTA and CDR2 as FQGNSA. This CDR3 is 13 amino acids long. Here the CDR3 reads CASSRVRQGGYTF. The CDR3 coding sequence is TGTGCCAGCAGCCGCGTTAGACAGGGCGGCTACACCTTC.

This sequence joins TRBV27 and TRBJ1-4; D uncertain. V gave up 5 bases and J gave up 5 bases, with 12 bases separating them. The CDR3 spans 14 residues. From germline, CDR1 is MNHEY and CDR2 SMNVEV (reference sequence). The CDR3 nucleotides are TGTGCCAGCAGTATCGGGGTTACGAATGAAAAACTGTTTTTT. Its translation: CASSIGVTNEKLFF.

The genes are TRBV6-1 and TRBJ2-7, with a possible D match to TRBD2 (5 bases). V was clipped by 5 bases and J by 5 bases, with 16 bases between them. This CDR3 is 14 amino acids long. CDR1 and CDR2 (germline): MNHNS, SASEGT. CDR3 nucleotides: TGTGCCAGCAGTAAGAGCGGCCACATGAACGAGCAGTACTTC. This translates into CASSKSGHMNEQYF.